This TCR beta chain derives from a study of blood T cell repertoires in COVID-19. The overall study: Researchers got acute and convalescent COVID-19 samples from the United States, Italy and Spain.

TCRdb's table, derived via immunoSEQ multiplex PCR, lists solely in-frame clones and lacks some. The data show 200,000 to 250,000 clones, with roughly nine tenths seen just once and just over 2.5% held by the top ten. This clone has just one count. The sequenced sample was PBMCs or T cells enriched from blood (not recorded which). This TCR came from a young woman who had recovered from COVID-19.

The CDR3 sequence: CASSQDRGRNQPQHF. CDR3 nucleotides: TGCGCCAGCAGCCAGGACAGGGGTAGGAATCAGCCCCAGCATTTT. This chain joins TRBV4-3 and TRBJ1-5; TRBD1 matches 9 bases. Germline CDR1 reads LGHNA; CDR2 reads YSLEER. V shed 3 bases and J 4 bases; nucleotides not matched to a gene: 4. The CDR3 is 15 residues long.